One and the same sample provided the 22 T cell receptor beta chains below, sequenced in a study of blood T cell repertoires in COVID-19. Profiled with immunoSEQ multiplex PCR; TCRdb holds only in-frame clones, not every one. This table holds under 500,000 clones, about 89% found once. The sequencing input was peripheral blood. The receptors stem from a woman in her twenties or thirties with acute or convalescent COVID-19.

The rearrangement uses TRBV10-3 and TRBJ2-7, with D maybe TRBD2 (5 bases). V lost 5 bases and J 3 bases, leaving 17 bases between the germline ends. The CDR3 consists of 15 residues. Germline V lookup: CDR1 ENHRY, CDR2 SYGVKD. The CDR3 nucleotides are TGTGCCATCAGTTCACAATCGACGGGGAACTACGAGCAGTACTTC. This sequence encodes CAISSQSTGNYEQYF.

The chain is built from TRBV2 and TRBJ1-2; D might be TRBD1 (5 bases). Germline CDR1 and CDR2: SNHLY and FYNNEI. With 3 bases removed from V and 4 bases from J, the gap between germline ends came to 12 bases. The CDR3 sequence is 14 residues long. The CDR3 region has the DNA TGTGCCAGCAGTGAGGCGGGGCGCAGCTATGGCTACACCTTC. It is translated as CASSEAGRSYGYTF.

This sequence joins TRBV7-8 and TRBJ2-5, with 10 bases that match TRBD1. The ends lost 4 bases at V and 4 bases at J; junction bases unmatched: 3. Germline V lookup: CDR1 SGHVS, CDR2 FQNEAQ. This CDR3 is 14 amino acids long. This CDR3 is CASSSDRGRETQYF. The CDR3 nucleotides read TGTGCCAGCAGCTCAGACAGGGGGCGAGAGACCCAGTACTTC.

The chain uses TRBV7-9 and TRBJ2-7; weak D call: TRBD1 (5 bases). The CDR3 has 14 residues. V lost 5 bases and J lost 3, with 14 bases in between. CDR1 and CDR2 from the germline V gene are SEHNR and FQNEAQ (reference sequence). CDR3: CASSPDTANYEQYF. CDR3 DNA: TGTGCCAGCAGCCCGGACACAGCCAACTACGAGCAGTACTTC.

The chain uses TRBV29-1 and TRBJ2-2, with D possibly being TRBD1 (5 bases). CDR1 is SQVTM, CDR2 ANQGSEA, per germline. This CDR3 is built from 15 residues. Trimming cost V 5 bases and J 0 bases, with 13 bases left between them. The CDR3 bases are TGCAGCGTTAACTTATGGGGCTCGAACACCGGGGAGCTGTTTTTT. Translating gives CSVNLWGSNTGELFF.

The chain is built from TRBV7-9 and TRBJ2-7; weak D call: TRBD2 (6 bases). Trimming left V 1 base short and J 5 bases short, with 18 bases between. The CDR3 is 16 amino acids. Germline V lookup: CDR1 SEHNR, CDR2 FQNEAQ (reference sequence). The CDR3 nucleotides read TGTGCCAGCAGCTTAGTCGGGAACCGGAGGGCCCACGAGCAGTACTTC. This sequence encodes CASSLVGNRRAHEQYF.

This clone was observed a single time. The V and J genes are TRBV13 and TRBJ1-3; D is unclear. The CDR3 extends over 13 amino acids. Germline CDR1 reads PRHDT; CDR2 reads FYEKMQ (reference sequence). Trimming stripped 4 bases from V and 8 bases from J, with 12 bases between. The DNA for the CDR3 is TGTGCCAGCAGCTCGCCCAGTCGGGACACCATATATTTT. Translating gives CASSSPSRDTIYF.

The chain carries TRBV7-8 and TRBJ2-7; D is perhaps TRBD2 (5 bases). The CDR3 loop spans 14 amino acids. Germline lookup yields CDR1 SGHVS and CDR2 FQNEAQ. The germline V and J ends were trimmed by 2 bases and 4 bases, with 12 bases remaining between them. The CDR3 sequence is CASSLSTRTYEQYF. DNA for the CDR3: TGTGCCAGCAGCTTATCTACCAGGACTTACGAGCAGTACTTC.

The chain is built from TRBV6-5 and TRBJ2-7, with no clear D. CDR3 length: 12 residues. The germline V gene encodes CDR1 MNHEY and CDR2 SVGAGI. V was pared by 7 bases and J by 7 bases, with 14 bases between. The CDR3 sequence is CASKEMKLEQYF. The CDR3 region has the DNA TGTGCCAGCAAAGAGATGAAGCTGGAGCAGTACTTC.

The gene calls are TRBV4-1 and TRBJ2-1; maybe TRBD1 (6 bases). V was pared by 0 bases and J by 9 bases, with 18 bases between. Germline V gene lookup returns CDR1 MGHRA and CDR2 YSYEKL. The CDR3 has 16 residues. The CDR3 region has the DNA TGCGCCAGCAGCCAAGAGGGGTGGGACCTCAGGGGTGAGCAGTTCTTC. Its protein is CASSQEGWDLRGEQFF.

This rearrangement joins TRBV6-6 to TRBJ2-6; D is uncertain. With 5 bases removed from V and 5 bases from J, the gap between germline ends came to 7 bases. The germline CDR1 and CDR2 sequences are MNHNY and SVGAGI (reference sequence). There are 13 residues in the CDR3. The CDR3 protein is CASSHLWANVLTF. CDR3 in DNA: TGTGCCAGCAGTCATCTCTGGGCCAACGTCCTGACTTTC.

This chain connects TRBV30 to TRBJ1-4; 11 bases match TRBD1. J lost 0 bases, V lost 2 bases, and 2 bases had no gene match. The germline V gene encodes CDR1 GTSNPN and CDR2 SVGIG (reference sequence). The CDR3 runs 16 residues. The CDR3 bases are TGTGCCTGGAGTCGGACAGGGGGCTCAACTAATGAAAAACTGTTTTTT. Protein: CAWSRTGGSTNEKLFF.

This CDR3 is CARSLRGRVGTEAFF. Here the CDR3 DNA reads TGTGCCAGAAGCTTGAGAGGCAGGGTAGGAACTGAAGCTTTCTTT. This chain uses TRBV5-3 with TRBJ1-1; TRBD1 is a possible D gene (5 bases). TRBV5-3 is reported as an ORF; its role is uncertain. The CDR3 runs to 15 residues. Between the trimmed V and J ends, which lost 1 base and 5 bases, there was a span of 15 bases.

The genes are TRBV19 and TRBJ2-1; unclear D gene. With 11 bases removed from V and 2 bases from J, the gap between germline ends came to 10 bases. Germline V gene data show CDR1 as LNHDA and CDR2 as SQIVND (reference sequence). This CDR3 is 12 amino acids long. The DNA for the CDR3 is TGTGCCTCTTCAGTCACCTACAATGAGCAGTTCTTC. Its translation: CASSVTYNEQFF.

The chain links TRBV28 to TRBJ1-2; 8 nucleotides match TRBD1. Germline-derived CDR1 and CDR2 are MDHEN and SYDVKM. J was trimmed by 5 bases and V by 6 bases; bases with no gene match: 8. This CDR3 contains 14 residues. CDR3 sequence (DNA): TGTGCCAGCAGACGTGACAGGGGACAATATGGCTACACCTTC. Amino acid sequence: CASRRDRGQYGYTF.

In this sample, this clone turned up once. This sequence joins TRBV5-4 and TRBJ1-1; 7 positions agree with TRBD1. In germline, CDR1 is SGHNT, CDR2 YYREEE (reference sequence). The V and J ends lost 5 bases and 1 base, in that order; junction bases with no gene match: 11. The CDR3 has 16 amino acids. For the CDR3, the DNA is TGTGCCAGCAGTTTGCCGGCAGGACAGGCGAACACTGAAGCTTTCTTT. This encodes CASSLPAGQANTEAFF.

This chain joins TRBV5-6 and TRBJ2-6; TRBD1 agrees at 7 bases. The CDR3 runs to 17 residues. V trimming: 7 bases; J trimming: 0 bases; junction bases outside the gene matches: 10. Looked up from germline, CDR1 is SGHDT and CDR2 is YYEEEE. The CDR3 nucleotides read TGTGCCAGCGGCCGGGACAGCCTTCGCTCTGGGGCCAACGTCCTGACTTTC. Translated, it gives CASGRDSLRSGANVLTF.

The chain carries TRBV19 and TRBJ1-1; a possible D gene is TRBD1 (6 bases). Trimming took 7 bases from V and 6 from J, leaving 15 bases between them. The V gene's germline CDR1 is LNHDA and CDR2 SQIVND (reference sequence). The CDR3 runs to 13 residues. For the CDR3, the DNA is TGTGCCAGTACGAAGGACAGAAACGCTGAAGCTTTCTTT. Protein: CASTKDRNAEAFF.

The rearrangement links TRBV19 to TRBJ2-2; 10 nucleotides line up with TRBD1. This CDR3 comprises 17 residues. The V gene end was trimmed by 9 bases and the J gene end by 6 bases; junction bases not matched to a gene: 16. In germline, CDR1 is LNHDA, CDR2 SQIVND (reference sequence). CDR3 nucleotide sequence: TGTGCCAGCGACCTAGGCTTCGGACAGGGGGTGTCCGGGGAGCTGTTTTTT. The encoded protein is CASDLGFGQGVSGELFF.

The gene calls are TRBV30 and TRBJ2-4, with D possibly TRBD1 on 5 matching bases. V lost 3 bases and J 1 base, leaving 19 bases between the germline ends. The CDR3 totals 17 residues. Germline values: CDR1 GTSNPN, CDR2 SVGIG (reference sequence). The CDR3 DNA sequence: TGTGCCTGGAGGTTCCGACAGCTCCCTGGGGCCAAAAACATTCAGTACTTC. Protein: CAWRFRQLPGAKNIQYF.

The chain links TRBV2 to TRBJ1-4; 7 bases are a match to TRBD1. From germline, CDR1 is SNHLY and CDR2 FYNNEI. The CDR3 covers 16 residues. The ends lost 5 bases at V and 6 bases at J; junction bases unmatched: 12. CDR3 nucleotide sequence: TGTGCCAGCAGTCGGGACAGTCCTAGTCTCGATGAAAAACTGTTTTTT. Translating gives CASSRDSPSLDEKLFF.

The V gene is TRBV25-1, the J gene TRBJ2-1; 8 nucleotides agree with TRBD1. The germline CDR1 and CDR2 sequences are MGHDK and SYGVNS. The CDR3 contains 18 residues. V gave up 4 bases and J gave up 7 bases; unmatched junction bases: 18. The CDR3 coding sequence is TGTGCCAGCAGTGTAAAAAACCCAGGGGGCGCAGTAAGTAATGAGCAGTTCTTC. Its protein product is CASSVKNPGGAVSNEQFF.